The subject of this entry is one TCR beta chain. Its specificity is not known. V lost 8 bases, J lost 7 bases, and 10 bases stayed unmatched. Germline CDR1 and CDR2: MNHNS and SASEGT. There are 15 residues in the CDR3. These data come from a study of cytomegalovirus exposure and HLA in healthy donors. Study-level findings and limits: In an earlier analysis, most TCR beta V segments were productive about 87% or about 30% of the time. Most observed TCR sequences were rare, whereas some public TCRs were detected in many donors.

In the PCR, 60 Vbeta and 13 Jbeta primers were used. TCRdb keeps only in-frame clones here, not all; method: immunoSEQ multiplex PCR. This table holds about 140,000 clones, roughly 80% found once. The TCR comes from a female donor in good health and CMV-seronegative. Sequencing input: PBMCs. J is TRBJ2-1 and V is TRBV6-1; TRBD2 matches 11 bases. The CDR3 reads CASFLLAGGRNEQFF. CDR3 bases: TGTGCCAGCTTCCTCCTAGCGGGAGGCCGGAATGAGCAGTTCTTC.